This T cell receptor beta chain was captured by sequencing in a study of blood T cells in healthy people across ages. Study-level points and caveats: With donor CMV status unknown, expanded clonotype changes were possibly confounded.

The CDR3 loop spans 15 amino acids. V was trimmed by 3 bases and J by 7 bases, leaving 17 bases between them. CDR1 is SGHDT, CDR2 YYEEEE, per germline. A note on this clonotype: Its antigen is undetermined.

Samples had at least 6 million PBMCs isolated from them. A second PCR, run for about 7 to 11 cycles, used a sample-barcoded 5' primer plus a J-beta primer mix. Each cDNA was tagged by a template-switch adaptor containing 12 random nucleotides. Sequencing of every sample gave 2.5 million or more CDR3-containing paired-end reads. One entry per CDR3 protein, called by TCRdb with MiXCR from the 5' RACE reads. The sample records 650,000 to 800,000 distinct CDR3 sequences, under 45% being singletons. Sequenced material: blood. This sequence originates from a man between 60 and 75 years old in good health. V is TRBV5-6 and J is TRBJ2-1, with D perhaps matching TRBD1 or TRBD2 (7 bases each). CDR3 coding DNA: TGTGCCAGCAGCTCAGCAGGGGGGGTGAGGAATGAGCAGTTCTTC. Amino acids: CASSSAGGVRNEQFF.